This T cell receptor beta chain originates from a study of T cells in narcolepsy. Study results and limitations: Autoreactive clonotypes reportedly recurred in blood of same and different patients, not controls. Comparing one patient's CSF and blood CD4+ clonotypes highlighted HCRT- and TRIB2-specific autoreactive clonotypes.

Comments on this clone: Its target is not known.

TCRdb's table, derived via immunoSEQ multiplex PCR, lists solely in-frame clones and lacks some. The sample comprises around 30,000 clones, around 77% of which are singletons, and 3.8% rests with the top ten. What was sequenced was memory (CD45RA-) CD4+ T cells from blood. The clonotype originates from a human donor in good health.

In DNA, the CDR3 is TGTGCCACCAGCCGCCGGGACGGGAAAAACATTCAGTACTTC. The encoded protein is CATSRRDGKNIQYF. J is TRBJ2-4 and V is TRBV15; either TRBD1 or TRBD2 may fit D (5 bases each). The CDR3 length is 14 residues. The V gene lost 5 bases and the J gene lost 4 bases, with 12 bases spanning the gap. Germline V gene sequence: CDR1 LNHNV, CDR2 YYDKDF (reference sequence). Full variable domain (rest looked up from reference TRBV15 and TRBJ2-4): DAMVIQNPRYQVTQFGKPVTLSCSQTLNHNVMYWYQQKSSQAPKLLFHYYDKDFNNEADTPDNFQSRRPNTSFCFLDIRSPGLGDTAMYLCATSRRDGKNIQYFGAGTRLSVL.